The source of this T cell receptor (beta chain) is a study of regulatory T cells in long-lasting Graves disease. General study findings and limits: In persistent patients, shared public clonotypes (about 2,800) outnumbered those in new patients (approximately 940). Because few samples were included, accuracy may have been lower.

Time point specified: persistent/refractory GD, antithyroid drugs over 5 years with positive TRAb. With RNA extracted from PBMCs as input, the TCR library was made. Patients came through an endocrinology department, and that department was in Xi'an, China. Blood from the periphery, nine milliliters in all, was drawn into EDTA tubes. Arm-PCR of CDR3 regions and iRepertoire HTBI primers were used to build TCR beta libraries. A single record per CDR3 protein comes from TCRdb applying MiXCR to the multiplex PCR reads. Of a few hundred thousand distinct CDR3 sequences listed, roughly a quarter are singletons. This clonotype was counted once. The antigen is not known. Germline-derived CDR1 and CDR2 are LNHDA and SQIVND (reference sequence). The ends were cut back, 4 bases at V and 5 bases at J, with 11 bases in the middle. The CDR3 sequence is 14 residues long.

The sequence was obtained from a female donor with Graves disease. The rearrangement uses TRBV19 and TRBJ1-4; D is unclear. The sequencing here drew on peripheral blood mononuclear cells (PBMCs), taken when the disease was refractory, from a patient treated with antithyroid drugs. CDR3 sequence (DNA): TGTGCCAGTAGTACGAGGCGGGCGAATGAAAAACTGTTTTTT. Its protein product is CASSTRRANEKLFF.